The rows below give T cell receptor beta chains drawn from one sample of a study of blood T cell repertoires in COVID-19. The repertoire was sequenced with immunoSEQ multiplex PCR; TCRdb's copy has only in-frame clones and lacks some. Of 140,000 to 150,000 clones detected, roughly 91% appear once; the ten largest clones hold around 2.9%. The sequenced sample was peripheral blood. These receptors originate from a man aged 55 to 70 with active or convalescent COVID-19. CDR3s include the opening cysteine and the closing phenylalanine or tryptophan. Each record gives: CDR3 DNA, CDR3 protein, clone size, V gene, J gene, D gene. A D gene is named only where the DNA matches it firmly. Part of the rows lack a size; the others show once, few, many or a class for expanded clones.

DNA: TGTGCCTCTAGCGGGAGTTCCACCGGGGAGCTGTTTTTT
CDR3: CASSGSSTGELFF
size: -
V: TRBV30
J: TRBJ2-2
D: TRBD2

DNA: TGTGCCAGCTCACCACTGCCAGGGGTTCATGAGCAGTTCTTC
CDR3: CASSPLPGVHEQFF
size: -
V: TRBV18
J: TRBJ2-1
D: -

DNA: TGTGCCAGGGAGACTGGGGCGCAAGGTACGCAGTATTTT
CDR3: CARETGAQGTQYF
size: many
V: TRBV2
J: TRBJ2-3
D: -

DNA: TGTGCCAGCAGCTTAACAGGGAGGGTGGCTGAAGCTTTCTTT
CDR3: CASSLTGRVAEAFF
size: -
V: TRBV7-9
J: TRBJ1-1
D: -

DNA: TGTGCCAGCAGCTTGGAGCGCGAAAAACTGTTTTTT
CDR3: CASSLEREKLFF
size: -
V: TRBV7-2
J: TRBJ1-4
D: -

DNA: TGCGCCAGCAGCAACCGTCCGTCGGAAGAGACCCAGTACTTC
CDR3: CASSNRPSEETQYF
size: -
V: TRBV5-1
J: TRBJ2-5
D: -

DNA: TGTGCCAGCGGCCTCCAGGGGCCCGCAGATACGCAGTATTTT
CDR3: CASGLQGPADTQYF
size: once
V: TRBV11-3
J: TRBJ2-3
D: -

DNA: TGTGCCTGGAGTCCGGGACAGGGGTCCGGGGAGCTGTTTTTT
CDR3: CAWSPGQGSGELFF
size: -
V: TRBV30
J: TRBJ2-2
D: TRBD1

DNA: TGTGCCAGCTCACCCCTATCACCAGGGGCTAGCAATCAGCCCCAGCATTTT
CDR3: CASSPLSPGASNQPQHF
size: -
V: TRBV18
J: TRBJ1-5
D: -

DNA: TGTGCCAGCTCACCCGGTGGAGGTAGCACAGATACGCAGTATTTT
CDR3: CASSPGGGSTDTQYF
size: -
V: TRBV18
J: TRBJ2-3
D: -

DNA: TGTGCCAGCAGTCAAGAGGACTCCTACAATGAGCAGTTCTTC
CDR3: CASSQEDSYNEQFF
size: -
V: TRBV6-2/TRBV6-3
J: TRBJ2-1
D: -

DNA: TGTGCCAGCAGCTTTTTAATGTCACCCCTCCACTTT
CDR3: CASSFLMSPLHF
size: few
V: TRBV11-2
J: TRBJ1-6
D: -

DNA: TGTGCCAGCAGCTTAGTCTGGGGGGGGAAATACGAGCAGTACTTC
CDR3: CASSLVWGGKYEQYF
size: -
V: TRBV7-2
J: TRBJ2-7
D: TRBD2

DNA: TGTGCCAGCAGCTCAACAGATTACACCGGGGAGCTGTTTTTT
CDR3: CASSSTDYTGELFF
size: -
V: TRBV2
J: TRBJ2-2
D: -

DNA: TGTGCCAGCTCACAGGGGGTCACAGATACGCAGTATTTT
CDR3: CASSQGVTDTQYF
size: -
V: TRBV18
J: TRBJ2-3
D: -

DNA: TGTGCCAGCAGCCGACTAGCGGGGGCCTCGAACACCGGGGAGCTGTTTTTT
CDR3: CASSRLAGASNTGELFF
size: once
V: TRBV3-1/TRBV3-2
J: TRBJ2-2
D: TRBD2

DNA: TGTGCCAGTACGGAGGGATATAATTCACCCCTCCACTTT
CDR3: CASTEGYNSPLHF
size: -
V: TRBV19
J: TRBJ1-6
D: -

DNA: TGTGCCAGCAGCTTAGGGACAACAGATACGCAGTATTTT
CDR3: CASSLGTTDTQYF
size: -
V: TRBV5-6
J: TRBJ2-3
D: -